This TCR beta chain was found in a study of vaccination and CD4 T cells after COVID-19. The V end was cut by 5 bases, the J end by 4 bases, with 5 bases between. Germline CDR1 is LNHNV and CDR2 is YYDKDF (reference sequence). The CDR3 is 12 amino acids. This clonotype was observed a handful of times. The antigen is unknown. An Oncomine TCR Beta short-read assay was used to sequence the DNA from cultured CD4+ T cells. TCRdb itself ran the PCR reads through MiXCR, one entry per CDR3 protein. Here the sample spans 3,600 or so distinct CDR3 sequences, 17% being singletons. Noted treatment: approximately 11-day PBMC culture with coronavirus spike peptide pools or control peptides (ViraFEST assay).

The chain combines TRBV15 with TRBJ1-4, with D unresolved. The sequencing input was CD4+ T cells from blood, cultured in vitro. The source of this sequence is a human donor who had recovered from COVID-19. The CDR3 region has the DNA TGTGCCACCAGCGTCGGTAATGAAAAACTGTTTTTT. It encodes CATSVGNEKLFF.